The source of this TCR beta chain is a study of T cells in Graves' hyperthyroidism and ophthalmopathy. There were TCR beta CDR3 regions amplified from RNA transcripts. Carried out on the TCR CDR3, a first-round RT-PCR used the HTBI primer set. TCRdb passed the multiplex PCR reads through MiXCR, listing each CDR3 protein once. The repertoire has about 350,000 distinct CDR3 sequences, approximately 15% of them found once; the top ten carry approximately 25%. Graves' hyperthyroidism is called stable when ophthalmopathy does not progress within 18 months. The germline V and J ends were trimmed by 0 bases and 2 bases, with 10 bases remaining between them. Per the germline V gene, CDR1 is SGHTA and CDR2 is FQGNSA. The CDR3 extends over 15 amino acids. This clonotype was found a few times.

This receptor was obtained from a woman aged 25 to 45 with Graves' hyperthyroidism. The sample was blood. The V call is TRBV7-2, the J call TRBJ2-5, with D perhaps TRBD1 (6 bases). The CDR3 region is CASSLATGSQETQYF. Here the CDR3 DNA reads TGTGCCAGCAGCTTAGCAACAGGGTCGCAAGAGACCCAGTACTTC.